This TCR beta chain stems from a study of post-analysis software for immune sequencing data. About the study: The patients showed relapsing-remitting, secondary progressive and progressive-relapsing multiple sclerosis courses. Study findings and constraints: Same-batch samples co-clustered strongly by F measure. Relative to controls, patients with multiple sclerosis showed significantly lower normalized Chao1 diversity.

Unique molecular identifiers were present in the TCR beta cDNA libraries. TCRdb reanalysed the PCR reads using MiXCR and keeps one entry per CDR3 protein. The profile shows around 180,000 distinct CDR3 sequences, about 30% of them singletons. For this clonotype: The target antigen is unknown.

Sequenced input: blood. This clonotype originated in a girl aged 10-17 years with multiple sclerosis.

This CDR3 is CASWAVEETQYF. For the CDR3, the DNA is TGTGCCAGCTGGGCGGTTGAGGAGACCCAGTACTTC. The gene calls are TRBV18 and TRBJ2-5, with unresolved D. The CDR3 loop spans 12 amino acids. Trimming left V 7 bases short and J 5 bases short, with 11 bases between. Per the germline V gene, CDR1 is KGHSH and CDR2 is LQKENI.